A selection of T cell receptor delta chains follows, all from one sample in a study of gamma-delta T cells after stem cell transplantation. TCRdb re-called the RT-PCR reads using CATT. The sample includes 13,000 or so delta-chain clones, approximately 33% of them seen just once. Specimen: gamma-delta T cells. All receptors derive from a human donor. It is not recorded whose cells these are; they may come from a transplant donor. The CDR3 runs from the conserved cysteine through the conserved F or W. The order of the fields is D gene, J gene, clone size, V gene, CDR3 protein, CDR3 DNA. D genes are given only for firm matches. Some rows have no size entry. The others give once, few or many, or a class for an expanded clone.

d_gene: .
j_gene: TRDJ1
abundance: .
v_gene: TRDV1
CDR3aa: CALGEQSTERILPYTDKLIF
CDR3nt: TGTGCTCTTGGGGAACAAAGTACTGAAAGGATCCTTCCGTACACCGATAAACTCATCTTT

d_gene: .
j_gene: TRDJ1
abundance: few
v_gene: TRAV29/DV5
CDR3aa: CAASEGRRGSDTDKLIF
CDR3nt: TGTGCAGCAAGCGAAGGCCGGCGGGGGTCGGACACCGATAAACTCATCTTT

d_gene: .
j_gene: TRDJ2
abundance: .
v_gene: TRDV1
CDR3aa: CALGEPLLSQGRRVEAQLFF
CDR3nt: TGTGCTCTTGGGGAACCCCTACTTTCCCAAGGAAGACGGGTTGAAGCACAACTCTTCTTT

d_gene: TRDD3
j_gene: TRDJ3
abundance: .
v_gene: TRDV2
CDR3aa: CACDTYWGISWDTRQMFF
CDR3nt: TGTGCCTGTGACACGTACTGGGGGATATCCTGGGACACCCGACAGATGTTTTTC

d_gene: .
j_gene: TRDJ3
abundance: .
v_gene: TRAV29/DV5
CDR3aa: CSVLLCSKRLFVFSPLSHWGILPSWDTRQMFF
CDR3nt: .

d_gene: TRDD3
j_gene: TRDJ2
abundance: few
v_gene: TRDV2
CDR3aa: CACDTRVGELTAQLFF
CDR3nt: TGTGCCTGTGACACCAGGGTGGGGGAGTTGACAGCACAACTCTTCTTT

d_gene: .
j_gene: TRDJ1
abundance: few
v_gene: TRDV1
CDR3aa: CALGEPTLSTNPKLIF
CDR3nt: TGTGCTCTTGGGGAACCTACACTTTCCACCAACCCTAAACTCATCTTT

d_gene: TRDD3
j_gene: TRDJ3
abundance: .
v_gene: TRDV2
CDR3aa: CACDTVTGGPWDTRQMFF
CDR3nt: TGTGCCTGTGACACCGTTACTGGGGGACCCTGGGACACCCGACAGATGTTTTTC

d_gene: TRDD3
j_gene: TRDJ1
abundance: few
v_gene: TRDV1
CDR3aa: CALGSLPRGIRVTDKLIF
CDR3nt: TGTGCTCTTGGGTCCCTTCCTAGGGGGATACGAGTCACCGATAAACTCATCTTT

d_gene: .
j_gene: TRDJ3
abundance: .
v_gene: TRDV3
CDR3aa: CAFRGPWTGSWDTRQMFF
CDR3nt: TGTGCCTTTAGAGGGCCCTGGACTGGCTCCTGGGACACCCGACAGATGTTTTTC

d_gene: TRDD3
j_gene: TRDJ3
abundance: .
v_gene: TRDV2
CDR3aa: CACVDILGDACDTLQMFF
CDR3nt: TGTGCCTGTGTCGACATCCTGGGGGACGCCTGTGACACCCTACAGATGTTTTTC

d_gene: TRDD3
j_gene: TRDJ2
abundance: .
v_gene: TRDV1
CDR3aa: CALGEKTLLWGIPPKAQLFF
CDR3nt: TGTGCTCTTGGGGAAAAGACCCTACTCTGGGGGATACCCCCCAAAGCACAACTCTTCTTT

d_gene: .
j_gene: TRDJ2
abundance: few
v_gene: TRDV1
CDR3aa: CALGEVSHFVGASTLTAQLFF
CDR3nt: TGTGCTCTTGGGGAAGTGAGCCACTTTGTGGGGGCTTCGACTTTGACGGCACAACTCTTCTTT

d_gene: TRDD3
j_gene: TRDJ1
abundance: .
v_gene: TRDV2
CDR3aa: CACDTPLAPTNWGPRALYTDKLIF
CDR3nt: TGTGCCTGTGACACCCCGCTCGCGCCGACTAACTGGGGCCCCCGGGCCTTGTACACCGATAAACTCATCTTT

d_gene: TRDD3
j_gene: TRDJ1
abundance: once
v_gene: TRDV2
CDR3aa: CACDFIFLWGIHDTDKLIF
CDR3nt: TGTGCCTGCGATTTTATCTTCCTATGGGGGATACATGACACCGATAAACTCATCTTT

d_gene: .
j_gene: TRDJ1
abundance: few
v_gene: TRDV1
CDR3aa: CALGELIIKAALPLCTSKLIF
CDR3nt: TGTGCTCTTGGGGAACTAATAATTAAGGCGGCTCTTCCTCTCTGTACTTCAAAACTCATCTTT

d_gene: .
j_gene: TRDJ1
abundance: .
v_gene: TRDV3
CDR3aa: CAFNFRTPTDKLIF
CDR3nt: TGTGCCTTCAACTTCCGGACCCCCACCGATAAACTCATCTTT

d_gene: .
j_gene: TRDJ3
abundance: few
v_gene: TRDV2
CDR3aa: CACDSVTDSWDTRQMFF
CDR3nt: TGTGCCTGTGACTCGGTCACCGATTCCTGGGACACCCGACAGATGTTTTTC

d_gene: TRDD3
j_gene: TRDJ3
abundance: .
v_gene: TRDV2
CDR3aa: CACDTLGDSWDTRQMFF
CDR3nt: TGTGCCTGTGACACACTGGGGGACTCCTGGGACACCCGACAGATGTTTTTC

d_gene: TRDD3
j_gene: TRDJ1
abundance: few
v_gene: TRDV1
CDR3aa: CALGEPTVSHWGPLELWLYTDKLIF
CDR3nt: TGTGCTCTTGGGGAACCCACCGTTAGTCACTGGGGGCCCCTGGAATTGTGGTTGTACACCGATAAACTCATCTTT

d_gene: TRDD3
j_gene: TRDJ1
abundance: .
v_gene: TRDV1
CDR3aa: CALGELSLFWGIRMADKLIF
CDR3nt: TGTGCTCTTGGGGAACTCTCCCTATTCTGGGGGATAAGGATGGCCGATAAACTCATCTTT

d_gene: TRDD3
j_gene: TRDJ2
abundance: .
v_gene: TRDV1
CDR3aa: CALGELPPRGIAQLFF
CDR3nt: TGTGCTCTTGGGGAACTTCCCCCCCGGGGGATAGCACAACTCTTCTTT

d_gene: .
j_gene: TRDJ1
abundance: .
v_gene: TRDV1
CDR3aa: CALGVSSSYCGIRRDTDKLIF
CDR3nt: TGTGCTCTTGGGGTTTCATCTTCCTACTGTGGGATACGGAGAGACACCGATAAACTCATCTTT

d_gene: .
j_gene: TRDJ1
abundance: .
v_gene: TRDV1
CDR3aa: CALGEQSKPGAYTDKLIF
CDR3nt: TGTGCTCTTGGGGAACAAAGTAAGCCTGGAGCGTACACCGATAAACTCATCTTT

d_gene: TRDD3
j_gene: TRDJ1
abundance: .
v_gene: TRAV29/DV5
CDR3aa: CAATSRYWGFNTDKLIF
CDR3nt: TGTGCAGCAACTTCCCGGTACTGGGGGTTTAATACCGATAAACTCATCTTT

d_gene: TRDD2
j_gene: TRDJ1
abundance: few
v_gene: TRDV3
CDR3aa: CARRASYEGFTSNRSQRSNTDKLIF
CDR3nt: TGTGCCAGACGGGCTTCCTACGAGGGGTTTACCTCAAACCGTAGTCAACGGTCCAACACCGATAAACTCATCTTT

d_gene: .
j_gene: TRDJ3
abundance: .
v_gene: TRDV2
CDR3aa: CACDTGWGSSWDTRQMFF
CDR3nt: TGTGCCTGTGACACGGGCTGGGGTAGCTCCTGGGACACCCGACAGATGTTTTTC

d_gene: .
j_gene: TRDJ1
abundance: .
v_gene: TRDV2
CDR3aa: CACDTGEGGTREKLIF
CDR3nt: TGTGCCTGTGACACCGGCGAGGGGGGTACGCGAGAAAAACTCATCTTT

d_gene: TRDD3
j_gene: TRDJ3
abundance: few
v_gene: TRDV1
CDR3aa: CALGEFRPTGRWGMPCSWDTRQMFF
CDR3nt: TGTGCTCTTGGGGAATTTCGACCTACCGGTCGCTGGGGGATGCCGTGCTCCTGGGACACCCGACAGATGTTTTTC

d_gene: .
j_gene: TRDJ1
abundance: .
v_gene: TRDV1
CDR3aa: CALGERVLREWGGHPYTDKLIF
CDR3nt: TGTGCTCTTGGGGAAAGGGTCCTAAGAGAGTGGGGAGGCCACCCGTACACCGATAAACTCATCTTT

d_gene: TRDD3
j_gene: TRDJ3
abundance: .
v_gene: TRDV2
CDR3aa: CACDTVLGDPSSCDTRQMFF
CDR3nt: TGTGCCTGTGACACCGTACTGGGGGATCCTAGCTCCTGTGACACCCGACAGATGTTTTTC

d_gene: TRDD3
j_gene: TRDJ3
abundance: .
v_gene: TRDV2
CDR3aa: CACDKVLGDTSSWDTRQMFF
CDR3nt: TGTGCCTGTGACAAAGTCCTGGGGGATACGAGCTCCTGGGACACCCGACAGATGTTTTTC

d_gene: .
j_gene: TRDJ1
abundance: .
v_gene: TRDV1
CDR3aa: CALGEFVLPVIQYTDKLIF
CDR3nt: TGTGCTCTTGGGGAATTCGTCCTTCCCGTCATACAGTACACCGATAAACTCATCTTT

d_gene: .
j_gene: TRDJ2
abundance: once
v_gene: TRDV1
CDR3aa: CALGELTYLPLPTAQLFF
CDR3nt: TGTGCCCTTGGGGAACTTACCTACCTACCCCTCCCGACAGCACAACTCTTCTTT

d_gene: TRDD3
j_gene: TRDJ1
abundance: .
v_gene: TRDV2
CDR3aa: CACDKDWGATDKLIF
CDR3nt: TGTGCCTGTGACAAGGACTGGGGGGCTACCGATAAACTCATCTTT

d_gene: TRDD3
j_gene: TRDJ4
abundance: few
v_gene: TRDV1
CDR3aa: CALGESIPTPRRGRGIRESTLIF
CDR3nt: TGTGCTCTTGGGGAATCAATTCCTACCCCCCGGCGCGGTCGGGGGATACGCGAGAGCACCCTGATCTTT

d_gene: TRDD3
j_gene: TRDJ1
abundance: .
v_gene: TRDV2
CDR3aa: CACDPRTGGYFADKLIF
CDR3nt: TGTGCCTGTGACCCCCGTACTGGGGGATACTTTGCCGATAAACTCATCTTT

d_gene: TRDD3
j_gene: TRDJ2
abundance: .
v_gene: TRAV29/DV5
CDR3aa: CAASTPTRKVVLGEKPLTAQLFF
CDR3nt: TGTGCAGCAAGCACCCCTACTAGGAAGGTCGTACTGGGGGAAAAACCTTTGACAGCACAACTCTTCTTT

d_gene: TRDD3
j_gene: TRDJ2
abundance: .
v_gene: TRDV2
CDR3aa: CACDTLGDLTAKLFF
CDR3nt: TGTGCCTGTGACACTCTGGGGGATTTGACAGCAAAACTCTTCTTT

d_gene: TRDD3
j_gene: TRDJ1
abundance: .
v_gene: TRDV2
CDR3aa: CACVSTGGWCDKLIF
CDR3nt: TGTGCCTGTGTCTCAACTGGGGGATGGTGCGATAAACTCATCTTT

d_gene: TRDD3
j_gene: TRDJ1
abundance: .
v_gene: TRDV1
CDR3aa: CALGESLYPVLGDHTDKLIF
CDR3nt: TGTGCTCTTGGGGAAAGCCTCTACCCCGTACTGGGGGATCACACCGATAAACTCATCTTT

d_gene: TRDD3
j_gene: TRDJ1
abundance: few
v_gene: TRDV2
CDR3aa: CACDTPGGYADKLIF
CDR3nt: TGTGCCTGTGACACTCCTGGGGGATACGCCGATAAACTCATCTTT

d_gene: TRDD3
j_gene: TRDJ1
abundance: .
v_gene: TRDV3
CDR3aa: CASIRGDTYTDKLIF
CDR3nt: TGTGCCTCTATACGGGGGGATACCTACACCGATAAACTCATCTTT

d_gene: TRDD3
j_gene: TRDJ1
abundance: few
v_gene: TRDV1
CDR3aa: CALGDETFRGIPLSGIGADKLIF
CDR3nt: TGTGCTCTTGGGGACGAAACTTTCCGGGGGATACCCCTAAGTGGAATAGGGGCCGATAAACTCATCTTT

d_gene: .
j_gene: TRDJ1
abundance: few
v_gene: TRDV1
CDR3aa: CALGDLRSGGHTDKLIF
CDR3nt: TGTGCTCTTGGGGACTTACGGTCCGGGGGACACACCGATAAACTCATCTTT

d_gene: TRDD3
j_gene: TRDJ1
abundance: .
v_gene: TRDV1
CDR3aa: CALGEPLPYGPTGGYGKLIF
CDR3nt: TGTGCTCTTGGGGAGCCTCTACCTTACGGGCCCACTGGGGGATACGGTAAACTCATCTTT

d_gene: TRDD3
j_gene: TRDJ1
abundance: few
v_gene: TRDV3
CDR3aa: CAFRTCRGRGDYTDKLIF
CDR3nt: TGTGCCTTTAGGACGTGCCGAGGACGGGGGGATTACACCGATAAACTCATCTTT